This T cell receptor beta chain originates from a study of technical replicates of blood from a handful of donors. Germline CDR1 SGHRS, CDR2 YFSETQ. V shed 4 bases and J shed 1 base, with 11 bases lying between them. The length of the CDR3 is 14 residues. Libraries were prepared by immunoSEQ multiplex PCR; TCRdb keeps only in-frame clonotypes and omits some of them. The repertoire consists of 55,000 to 80,000 clones, with about nine tenths occurring once and the leading ten covering around 4.4%. The sequence was obtained from a human donor in good health. Some clones in this sample may be carry-over from other donors' samples. Sequencing was carried out using PBMCs. The chain is built from TRBV5-1 and TRBJ1-2; tentatively, D is TRBD1 (5 bases). The CDR3 DNA reads TGCGCCAGCAGCCCCCGCGACAGTAACTATGGCTACACCTTC. It is translated as CASSPRDSNYGYTF.